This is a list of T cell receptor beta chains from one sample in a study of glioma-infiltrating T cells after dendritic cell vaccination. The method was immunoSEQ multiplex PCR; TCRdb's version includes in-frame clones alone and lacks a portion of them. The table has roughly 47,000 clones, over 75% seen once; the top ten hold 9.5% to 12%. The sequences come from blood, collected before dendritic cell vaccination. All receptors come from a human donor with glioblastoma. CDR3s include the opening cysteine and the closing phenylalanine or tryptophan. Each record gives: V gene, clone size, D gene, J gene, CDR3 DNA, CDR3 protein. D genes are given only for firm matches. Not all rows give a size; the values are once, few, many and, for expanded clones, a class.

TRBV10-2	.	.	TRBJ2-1	TGCGCCAGCAGTGAGTTGACTGGGGGGGAGCAGTTCTTC	CASSELTGGEQFF
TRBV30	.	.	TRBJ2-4	TGTGCCTGGAGTGTACCTACTGTAGCCAAAAACATTCAGTACTTC	CAWSVPTVAKNIQYF
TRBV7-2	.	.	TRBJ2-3	TGTGCCAGCAGCTTTCTAGCGACAGATACGCAGTATTTT	CASSFLATDTQYF
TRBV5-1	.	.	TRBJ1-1	TGCGCCAGCAGCGTGGTCTTAGGGGGGGACACTGAAGCTTTCTTT	CASSVVLGGDTEAFF
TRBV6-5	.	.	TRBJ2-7	TGTGCCAGCAGTCCCCGGAGGGGCTACGAGCAGTACTTC	CASSPRRGYEQYF
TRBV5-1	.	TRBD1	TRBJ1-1	TGCGCCAGCAGCTTGGGACAGGGAACGCGTACCCTTGAAGCTTTCTTT	CASSLGQGTRTLEAFF
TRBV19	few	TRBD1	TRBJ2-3	TGTGCCAGTAGCCCCGGGACAGGGGGAGATACGCAGTATTTT	CASSPGTGGDTQYF
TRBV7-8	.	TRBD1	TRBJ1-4	TGTGCCAGCAGCTTAGGCCAGACAGGGCCATGGGAAAAACTGTTTTTT	CASSLGQTGPWEKLFF
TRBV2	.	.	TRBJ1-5	TGTGCCAGCAGTGAAAATTATGGCAATCAGCCCCAGCATTTT	CASSENYGNQPQHF
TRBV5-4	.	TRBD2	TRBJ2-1	TGTGCCAGCAGCTTTGCTGGGGCGCGGGAGTCCCAGTTCTTC	CASSFAGARESQFF
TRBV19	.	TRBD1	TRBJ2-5	TGTGCCACCGGCCCAGGGACAGGTAAAGAGACCCAGTACTTC	CATGPGTGKETQYF
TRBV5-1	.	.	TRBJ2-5	TGCGCCAGCAGCTACGGGGAAGAGACCCAGTACTTC	CASSYGEETQYF
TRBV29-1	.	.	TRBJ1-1	TGCAGCGTGCGAACTCCGAACACTGAAGCTTTCTTT	CSVRTPNTEAFF
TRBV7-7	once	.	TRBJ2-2	TGTGCCAGCAGCTTAGACAGGGCCGGGGAGCTGTTTTTT	CASSLDRAGELFF
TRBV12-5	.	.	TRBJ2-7	TGTGCTAGTGGTTCCCCTGTGTCACGGGACTTAAAAGAGCAGTACTTC	CASGSPVSRDLKEQYF
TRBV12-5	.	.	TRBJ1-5	TGTGCTAGTGGTCTCTCAGGGCGGTTGGAACATTTT	CASGLSGRLEHF
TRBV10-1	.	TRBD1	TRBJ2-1	TGCGCCAGCAGTTTCCCGGGACAGGGGTCCTACAATGAGCAGTTCTTC	CASSFPGQGSYNEQFF
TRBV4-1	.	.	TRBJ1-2	TGCGCCAGCAGCCAAGGGGCAGCTAACTATGGCTACACCTTC	CASSQGAANYGYTF
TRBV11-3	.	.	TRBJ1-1	TGTGCCAGCAGCTCCCTCGACGGGGGGGCTGAAGCTTTCTTT	CASSSLDGGAEAFF
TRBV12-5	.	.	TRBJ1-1	TGTGCTAGTGCCCTGGACATCCTTGAAGCTTTCTTT	CASALDILEAFF
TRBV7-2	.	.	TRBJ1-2	TGTGCCAGCAGCTTAGAGGCGGCCAGAATCTATGGCTACACCTTC	CASSLEAARIYGYTF
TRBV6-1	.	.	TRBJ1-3	TGTGCCAGCAGTGAGAAAGGGGCTTCCTTCAGCTCTGGAAACACCATATATTTT	CASSEKGASFSSGNTIYF
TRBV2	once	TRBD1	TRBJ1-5	TGTGCCAGCAGTCCCGACAGGGGGAGTCAGCCCCAGCATTTT	CASSPDRGSQPQHF
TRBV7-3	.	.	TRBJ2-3	TGTGCCAGCAGCCAAAGTACGGGCGGGGAGCGGAGGACAGATACGCAGTATTTT	CASSQSTGGERRTDTQYF
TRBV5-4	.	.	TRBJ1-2	TGTGCCAGCAGCTTCCCAGGGGACGAGAGGGGCTATGGCTACACCTTC	CASSFPGDERGYGYTF
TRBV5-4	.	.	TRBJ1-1	TGTGCCAGCAGCCACGATCCGCGGGGGGGCACTGAAGCTTTCTTT	CASSHDPRGGTEAFF
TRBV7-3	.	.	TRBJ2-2	TGTGCCAGCAGCCCCACCGGGTCGGGCACCGGGGAGCTGTTTTTT	CASSPTGSGTGELFF
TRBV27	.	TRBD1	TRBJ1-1	TGTGCCAGCAGGCCGCCAGGGGGGTATAACACTGAAGCTTTCTTT	CASRPPGGYNTEAFF
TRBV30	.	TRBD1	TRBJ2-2	TGTGCCTGGAGCTCGGGACAGACACTCACCGGGGAGCTGTTTTTT	CAWSSGQTLTGELFF
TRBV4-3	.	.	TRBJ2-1	TGCGCCAGCAGCCAACGTACTGGGCATGAGCAGTTCTTC	CASSQRTGHEQFF
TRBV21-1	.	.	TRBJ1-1	TGTGCCAGCATCCTGGACAGGGCGGGCAATGAAGCTTTCTTT	CASILDRAGNEAFF
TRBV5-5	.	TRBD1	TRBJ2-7	TGTGCCAGCAGCCTTCCCGACGCAGGGGGAATAGGATACGAGCAGTACTTC	CASSLPDAGGIGYEQYF
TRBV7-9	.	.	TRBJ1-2	TGTGCCAGCAGCTTAGAGGCAGGTGGCTACACCTTC	CASSLEAGGYTF
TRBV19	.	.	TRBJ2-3	TGTGCCAGTAGTACTAGGGCCGCGGGGACAGATACGCAGTATTTT	CASSTRAAGTDTQYF
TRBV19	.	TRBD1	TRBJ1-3	TGTGCCAGTAGTGCACCAGGGGACAGGGTTGGGGGCTCTGGAAACACCATATATTTT	CASSAPGDRVGGSGNTIYF
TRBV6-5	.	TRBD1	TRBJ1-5	TGTGCCAGCAGCCGACAGGGGGCGAACAATCAGCCCCAGCATTTT	CASSRQGANNQPQHF
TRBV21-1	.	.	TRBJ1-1	TGTGCCAGCAGCAACCCAACCCAGGACAGCTTCAACACTGAAGCTTTCTTT	CASSNPTQDSFNTEAFF
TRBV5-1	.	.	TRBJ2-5	TGCGCCAGCGGATCTACGACTTGGGGCCCACAAGAGACCCAGTACTTC	CASGSTTWGPQETQYF
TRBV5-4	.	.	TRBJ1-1	TGTGCCAGCAGCCTCAGAGGCCCGAAAGTTGAAGCTTTCTTT	CASSLRGPKVEAFF
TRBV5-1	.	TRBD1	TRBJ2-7	TGCGCCAGCAGCTTGGAGGTCAGGGGGTGGGGGGAGCAGTACTTC	CASSLEVRGWGEQYF
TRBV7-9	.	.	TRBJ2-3	TGTGCCAGCAGCTTATTAAGCACAGATACGCAGTATTTT	CASSLLSTDTQYF
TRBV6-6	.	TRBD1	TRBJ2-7	TGTGCCAGCAGTTTGACGGGACAGGGTCGTTCCGAGCAGTACTTC	CASSLTGQGRSEQYF
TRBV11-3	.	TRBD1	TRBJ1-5	TGTGCCAGCAGCCAACAGGGGAGCAATCAGCCCCAGCATTTT	CASSQQGSNQPQHF
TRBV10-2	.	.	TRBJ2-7	TGCGCCAGCATTCGGGACTCCCTTTCCTACGAGCAGTACTTC	CASIRDSLSYEQYF
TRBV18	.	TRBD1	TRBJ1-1	TGTGCCAGCTCCCCCATAGGGGGGACAGGGGTGAGGAACACTGAAGCTTTCTTT	CASSPIGGTGVRNTEAFF
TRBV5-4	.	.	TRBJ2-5	TGTGCCAGCAGCTATATACAGGTCCAGCAAGAGACCCAGTACTTC	CASSYIQVQQETQYF
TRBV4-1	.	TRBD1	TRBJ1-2	TGCGCCAGCAGCCAAGAGACAGCAGGGGGCGGCTATGGCTACACCTTC	CASSQETAGGGYGYTF
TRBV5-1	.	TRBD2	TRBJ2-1	TGCGCCAGCAGCCCTATGACTAGCGGGGGAGACTACAATGAGCAGTTCTTC	CASSPMTSGGDYNEQFF
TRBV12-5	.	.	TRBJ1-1	TGTGCTAGTTACGGAGCTGAAGCTTTCTTT	CASYGAEAFF
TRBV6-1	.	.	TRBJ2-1	TGTGCCAGCAGTGCTTACAGTGAAAGAATTTACAATGAGCAGTTCTTC	CASSAYSERIYNEQFF
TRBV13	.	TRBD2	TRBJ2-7	TGTGCCAGCAGCTTAGGGGACAGAGGACTAGCGGGGAGCTACGAGCAGTACTTC	CASSLGDRGLAGSYEQYF
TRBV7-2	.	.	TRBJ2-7	TGTGCCAGCAGCAAAGCCCGGGATTATACCTACGAGCAGTACTTC	CASSKARDYTYEQYF
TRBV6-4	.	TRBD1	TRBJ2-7	TGTGCCAGCAGTGACTCGATAGCCGGGACAGCGGTCTACGAGCAGTACTTC	CASSDSIAGTAVYEQYF
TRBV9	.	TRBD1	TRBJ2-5	TGTGCCAGCAGCACCCCCAGGACAGGGGTCCAAGAGACCCAGTACTTC	CASSTPRTGVQETQYF
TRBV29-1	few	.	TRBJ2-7	TGCAGCGGGCGTCTGGGGGGCTACGAGCAGTACTTC	CSGRLGGYEQYF